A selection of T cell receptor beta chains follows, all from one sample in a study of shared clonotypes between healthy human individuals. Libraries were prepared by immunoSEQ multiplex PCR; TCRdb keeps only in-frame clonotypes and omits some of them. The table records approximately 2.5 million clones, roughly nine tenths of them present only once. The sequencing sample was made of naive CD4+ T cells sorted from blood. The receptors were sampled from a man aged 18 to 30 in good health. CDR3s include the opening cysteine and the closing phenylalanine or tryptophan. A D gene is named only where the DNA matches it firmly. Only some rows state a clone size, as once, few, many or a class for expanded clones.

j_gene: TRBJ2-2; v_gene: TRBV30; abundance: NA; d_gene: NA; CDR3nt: TGTGCCTGGAAAGTAATAGCGTACACCGGGGAGCTGTTTTTT; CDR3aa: CAWKVIAYTGELFF
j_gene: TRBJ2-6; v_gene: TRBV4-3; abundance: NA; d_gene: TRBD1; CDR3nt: TGCGCCAGCAGCCAAGTCCCAGGGGGTGGGTCTGGGGCCAACGTCCTGACTTTC; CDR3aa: CASSQVPGGGSGANVLTF
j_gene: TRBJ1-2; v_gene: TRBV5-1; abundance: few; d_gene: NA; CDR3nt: TGCGCCAGCAGCTTGGGCCAGGGAATCGGCTACACCTTC; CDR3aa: CASSLGQGIGYTF
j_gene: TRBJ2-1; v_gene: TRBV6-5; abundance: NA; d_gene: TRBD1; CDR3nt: TGTGCCAGCAGTCTCAGGACAGGGGGCGATGAGCAGTTCTTC; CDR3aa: CASSLRTGGDEQFF
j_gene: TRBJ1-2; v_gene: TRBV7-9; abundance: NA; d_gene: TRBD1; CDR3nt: TGTGCCAGCAGTTGGACAGGGGCGACGGGCTACACCTTC; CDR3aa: CASSWTGATGYTF
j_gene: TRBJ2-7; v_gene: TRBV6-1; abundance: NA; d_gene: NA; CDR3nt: TGTGCCAGCAGTGAAGTCTCGAGGGGGGGCAAGGGAGGGCAGTACTTC; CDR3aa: CASSEVSRGGKGGQYF
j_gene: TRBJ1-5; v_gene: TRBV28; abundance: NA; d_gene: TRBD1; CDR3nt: TGTGCCAGCAGTCGACAGGGACGGGGGAGCAATCAGCCCCAGCATTTT; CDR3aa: CASSRQGRGSNQPQHF
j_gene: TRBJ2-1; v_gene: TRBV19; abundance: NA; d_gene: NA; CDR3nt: TGTGCCAGTAGTATAGGCGGGAACCGGAATGAGCAGTTCTTC; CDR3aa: CASSIGGNRNEQFF
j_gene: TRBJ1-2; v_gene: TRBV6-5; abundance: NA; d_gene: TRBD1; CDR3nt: TGTGCCAGCAGTTACCGGACAGGGGGCGGCTACACCTTC; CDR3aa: CASSYRTGGGYTF
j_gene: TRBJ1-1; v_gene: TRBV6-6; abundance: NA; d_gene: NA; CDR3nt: TGTGCCAGCAGCCAACTCTACCAGGCGGAGAACACTGAAGCTTTCTTT; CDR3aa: CASSQLYQAENTEAFF
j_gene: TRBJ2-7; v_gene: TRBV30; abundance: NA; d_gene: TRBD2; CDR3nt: TGTGCCTGGAGTGTAGGTCCAGCGGGAGCCTACGAGCAGTACTTC; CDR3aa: CAWSVGPAGAYEQYF
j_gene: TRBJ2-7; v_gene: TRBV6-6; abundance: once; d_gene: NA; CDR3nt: TGTGCCAGCAGTTTGGGATCCCCCTACGAGCAGTACTTC; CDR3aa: CASSLGSPYEQYF
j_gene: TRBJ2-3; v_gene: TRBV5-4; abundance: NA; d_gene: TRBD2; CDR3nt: TGTGCCAGCAGCTTGGCCGGCGGTAGCGGGGCCGGGTATACGCAGTATTTT; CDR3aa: CASSLAGGSGAGYTQYF
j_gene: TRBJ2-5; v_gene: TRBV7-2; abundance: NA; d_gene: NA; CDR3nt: TGTGCCAGCAGTCCGTCCGGGACATTACAAGAGACCCAGTACTTC; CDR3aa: CASSPSGTLQETQYF
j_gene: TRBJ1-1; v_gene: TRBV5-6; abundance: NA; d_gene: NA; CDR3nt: TGTGCCAGCAGCTTGGGGGTCCTCACTGAAGCTTTCTTT; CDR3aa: CASSLGVLTEAFF
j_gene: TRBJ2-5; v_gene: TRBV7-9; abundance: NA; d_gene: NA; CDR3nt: TGTGCCAGCAGCTCAGGAAGAGGGTTCCAAGAGACCCAGTACTTC; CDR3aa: CASSSGRGFQETQYF
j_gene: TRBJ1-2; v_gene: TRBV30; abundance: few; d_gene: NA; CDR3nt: TGTGCCTCAAATACAGGGAGAAACTATGGCTACACCTTC; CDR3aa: CASNTGRNYGYTF
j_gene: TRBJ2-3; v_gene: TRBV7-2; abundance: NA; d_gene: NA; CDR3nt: TGTGCCAGCAGCCGAATTAGGGGCTCACCAACAGATACGCAGTATTTT; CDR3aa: CASSRIRGSPTDTQYF
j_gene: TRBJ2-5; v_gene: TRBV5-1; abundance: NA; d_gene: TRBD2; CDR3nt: TGCGCCAGCAGCTTGATAGCGGGAGGGCCGGGAGAGACCCAGTACTTC; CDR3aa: CASSLIAGGPGETQYF
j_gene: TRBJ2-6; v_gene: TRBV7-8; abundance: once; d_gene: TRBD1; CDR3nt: TGTGCCAGCAGCAGTACAGGGGGCGCTGGGGCCAACGTCCTGACTTTC; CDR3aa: CASSSTGGAGANVLTF
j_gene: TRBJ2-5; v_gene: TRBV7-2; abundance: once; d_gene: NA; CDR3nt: TGTGCCAGCAGCTTAGTTGGGCAAGAGACCCAGTACTTC; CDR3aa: CASSLVGQETQYF
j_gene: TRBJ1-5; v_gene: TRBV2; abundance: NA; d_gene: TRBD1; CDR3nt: TGTGCCAGCAGTGCCAGGGGGCGCGGCGATCAGCCCCAGCATTTT; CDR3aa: CASSARGRGDQPQHF
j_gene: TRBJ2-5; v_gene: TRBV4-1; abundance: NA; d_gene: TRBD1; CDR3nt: TGCGCCAGCAGCCAAGATGGGACAGGTGGGGAGACCCAGTACTTC; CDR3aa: CASSQDGTGGETQYF
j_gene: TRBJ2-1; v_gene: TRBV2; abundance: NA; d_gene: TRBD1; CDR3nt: TGTGCCAGCAGATCGGGACAGGGATTTAACAATGAGCAGTTCTTC; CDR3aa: CASRSGQGFNNEQFF
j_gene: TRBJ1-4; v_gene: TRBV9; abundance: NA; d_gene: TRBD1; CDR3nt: TGTGCCAGCAGCCGGACAGGGGGCGGATCTAATGAAAAACTGTTTTTT; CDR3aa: CASSRTGGGSNEKLFF
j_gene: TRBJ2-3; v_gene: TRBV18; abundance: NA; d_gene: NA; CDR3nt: TGTGCCAGCTCTCCCCGCCCGACGGATATGTTAAGCACAGATACGCAGTATTTT; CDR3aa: CASSPRPTDMLSTDTQYF
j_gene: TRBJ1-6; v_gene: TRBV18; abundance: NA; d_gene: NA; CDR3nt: TGTGCCAGCTCACCACCTCCGGACATCGCCCGTTCACCCCTCCACTTT; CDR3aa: CASSPPPDIARSPLHF
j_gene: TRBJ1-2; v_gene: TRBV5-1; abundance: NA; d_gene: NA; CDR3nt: TGCGCCAGCAGCTTGGCCCCGGGGCCGGTCTATGGCTACACCTTC; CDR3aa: CASSLAPGPVYGYTF
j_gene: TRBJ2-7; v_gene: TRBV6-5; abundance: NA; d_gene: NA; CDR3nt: TGTGCCAGCAGTTACCGGGGGCTAAGAGTGTACGAGCAGTACTTC; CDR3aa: CASSYRGLRVYEQYF
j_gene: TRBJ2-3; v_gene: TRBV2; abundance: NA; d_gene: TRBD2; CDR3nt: TGTGCCAGCAGTGAAGAAAGGCTAGCGGGAGGAGGAGATACGCAGTATTTT; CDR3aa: CASSEERLAGGGDTQYF
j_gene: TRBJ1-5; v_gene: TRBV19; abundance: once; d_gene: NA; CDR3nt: TGTGCCAGTAGTCCTATGAGATTCGGCAATCAGCCCCAGCATTTT; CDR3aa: CASSPMRFGNQPQHF
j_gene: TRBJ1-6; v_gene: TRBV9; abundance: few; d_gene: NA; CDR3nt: TGTGCCAGCAGCGTAGCTGGGTTACCGGCACCCCTCCACTTT; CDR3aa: CASSVAGLPAPLHF
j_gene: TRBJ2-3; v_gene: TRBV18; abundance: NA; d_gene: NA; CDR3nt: TGTGCCAGCTCACTACTCCGCGGCGGAGGCACAGATACGCAGTATTTT; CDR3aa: CASSLLRGGGTDTQYF
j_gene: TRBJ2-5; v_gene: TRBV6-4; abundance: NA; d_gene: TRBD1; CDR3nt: TGTGCCAGCAGTGACTCGGAGGACAGGGACCAAGAGACCCAGTACTTC; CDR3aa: CASSDSEDRDQETQYF
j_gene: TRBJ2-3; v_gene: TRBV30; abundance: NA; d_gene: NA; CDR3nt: TGTGCCTGCGCCGACCAGACGACCTGGACGAGCACAGATACGCAGTATTTT; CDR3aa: CACADQTTWTSTDTQYF
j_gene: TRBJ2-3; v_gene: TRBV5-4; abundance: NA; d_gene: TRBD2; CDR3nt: TGTGCCAGCAGCTTGGAGCGGGGGAGGGAGAATACGCAGTATTTT; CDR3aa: CASSLERGRENTQYF
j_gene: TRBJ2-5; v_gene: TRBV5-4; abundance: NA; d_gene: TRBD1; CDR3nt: TGTGCCAGCAGCTGGGGACAGGGGTCTGAGACCCAGTACTTC; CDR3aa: CASSWGQGSETQYF
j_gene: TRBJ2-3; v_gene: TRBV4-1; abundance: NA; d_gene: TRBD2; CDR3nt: TGCGCCAGCAGCCAAGAGCTAGCGGGGTCCACCCATACGCAGTATTTT; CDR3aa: CASSQELAGSTHTQYF
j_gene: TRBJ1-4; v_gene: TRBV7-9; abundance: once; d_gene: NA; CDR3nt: TGTGCCAGCAGTTTACCCACAGGGACTAATGAAAAACTGTTTTTT; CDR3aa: CASSLPTGTNEKLFF
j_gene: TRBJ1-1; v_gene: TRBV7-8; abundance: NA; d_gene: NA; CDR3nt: TGTGCCAGCAGCGCCCCGGGTCGGACTGAAGCTTTCTTT; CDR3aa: CASSAPGRTEAFF
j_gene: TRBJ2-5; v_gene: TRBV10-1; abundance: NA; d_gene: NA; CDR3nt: TGCGCCAGCAGTGCGACAGAGGGAGAGACCCAGTACTTC; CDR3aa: CASSATEGETQYF
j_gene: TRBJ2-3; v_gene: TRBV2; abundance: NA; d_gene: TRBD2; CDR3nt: TGTGCCAGCAGTTCTCGACTAGCGGGACGAGATACGCAGTATTTT; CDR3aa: CASSSRLAGRDTQYF
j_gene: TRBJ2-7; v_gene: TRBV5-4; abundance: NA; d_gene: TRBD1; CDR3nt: TGTGCCAGCAGCCCCGGGACAGGGAACCACGAGCAGTACTTC; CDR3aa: CASSPGTGNHEQYF
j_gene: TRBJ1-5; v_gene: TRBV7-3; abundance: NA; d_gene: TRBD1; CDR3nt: TGTGCCAGCAGCTTACGGGACAGGGCCTTTTGGGGTAGCAATCAGCCCCAGCATTTT; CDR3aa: CASSLRDRAFWGSNQPQHF
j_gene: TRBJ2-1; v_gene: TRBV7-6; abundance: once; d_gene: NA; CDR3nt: TGTGCCAGCAGCTTAGCGCCAGCGGACTCCTACAATGAGCAGTTCTTC; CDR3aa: CASSLAPADSYNEQFF
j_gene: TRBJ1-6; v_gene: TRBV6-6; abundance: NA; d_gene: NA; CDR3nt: TGTGCCAGCACGGCGGGTCCTAATTCACCCCTCCACTTT; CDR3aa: CASTAGPNSPLHF
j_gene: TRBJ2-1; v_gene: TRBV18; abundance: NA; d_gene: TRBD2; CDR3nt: TGTGCCAGCTCACTCACCGAGGGACTAGCGGGAGTAGATGAGCAGTTCTTC; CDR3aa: CASSLTEGLAGVDEQFF
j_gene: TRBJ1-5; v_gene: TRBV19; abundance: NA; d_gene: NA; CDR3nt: TGTGCCAGTACCTCCGTCACGGGGCAGCCCCAGCATTTT; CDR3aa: CASTSVTGQPQHF
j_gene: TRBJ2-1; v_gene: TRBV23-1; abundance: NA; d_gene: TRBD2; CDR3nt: TGCGCCAGCAGTCAATTTTGGCTAGCGGGAGCAAATGAGCAGTTCTTC; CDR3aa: CASSQFWLAGANEQFF
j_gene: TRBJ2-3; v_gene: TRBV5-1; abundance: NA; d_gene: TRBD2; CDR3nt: TGCGCCAGCAGCCCGGGGGATTCTAGCGGGAGGGGAGATACGCAGTATTTT; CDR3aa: CASSPGDSSGRGDTQYF
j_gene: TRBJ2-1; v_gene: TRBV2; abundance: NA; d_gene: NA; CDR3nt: TGTGCCAGCAGCGCGGGACTGAATGAGCAGTTCTTC; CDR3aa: CASSAGLNEQFF
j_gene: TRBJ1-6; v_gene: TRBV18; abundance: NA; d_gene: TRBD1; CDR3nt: TGTGCCAGCTCACCACCGAGGGGCGGACAGGGGCGGAGCTCCTATAATTCACCCCTCCACTTT; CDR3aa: CASSPPRGGQGRSSYNSPLHF
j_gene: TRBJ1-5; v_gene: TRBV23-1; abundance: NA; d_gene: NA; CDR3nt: TGCGCCAGCAGTCAATATGAGGGGGACCCTTATAGCAATCAGCCCCAGCATTTT; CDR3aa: CASSQYEGDPYSNQPQHF